Below, 32 T cell receptor beta chains from the same sample are listed, as sequenced in a study of T cell clonotyping in hematopoietic cell transplantation. Measured with immunoSEQ multiplex PCR; TCRdb has only the in-frame clones, and not every one. The repertoire includes around 37,000 clones, 85% of them detected once, and roughly 3.1% sits in the top ten. Time point denoted: recipient sample about 28 days before transplant, after cytoreduction. The sample was peripheral blood mononuclear cells, taken before stem cell transplant. Receptor source: a man aged 55 to 70 with acute myeloid leukemia. Some clones in this sample may be carry-over from other donors' samples.

This chain links TRBV4-1 with TRBJ2-5; the match to TRBD1 covers 8 bases. Trimming took 3 bases from V and 5 from J; bases not matched to a gene: 8. CDR1 and CDR2 from the germline V gene are MGHRA and YSYEKL. There are 15 residues in the CDR3. The CDR3 sequence: CASSHTGTGLETQYF. CDR3 bases: TGCGCCAGCAGCCATACGGGGACAGGCCTGGAGACCCAGTACTTC.

The rearrangement joins TRBV4-1 to TRBJ2-2, with a weak D call TRBD2 (5 bases). CDR3 length equals 16 residues. Germline loops: CDR1 MGHRA, CDR2 YSYEKL. V lost 3 bases to trimming and J lost 0 bases, with 11 bases between them. The CDR3 protein is CASSHAGASNTGELFF. The CDR3 DNA sequence: TGCGCCAGCAGCCACGCGGGTGCTTCGAACACCGGGGAGCTGTTTTTT.

Of note for this clone: Other DNA sequences in this specimen translate into the identical CDR3. The chain links TRBV9 to TRBJ1-1; D unclear. V dropped 1 base and J dropped 1 base, with 5 bases sitting between them. Germline values: CDR1 SGDLS, CDR2 YYNGEE. CDR3 length: 13 amino acids. The CDR3 reads CASSVTANTEAFF. The CDR3 DNA follows: TGTGCCAGCAGCGTAACAGCGAACACTGAAGCTTTCTTT.

This chain uses TRBV27 with TRBJ1-1; 11 bases match TRBD1. The CDR3 has 16 amino acids. The junction had 6 bases not matched to a gene; V was cut back by 2 bases and J by 4 bases. Germline CDR1 reads MNHEY; CDR2 reads SMNVEV (reference sequence). Here the CDR3 DNA reads TGTGCCAGCAGTTTAAGGACAGGGGGCGCGGCCACTGAAGCTTTCTTT. It translates to CASSLRTGGAATEAFF.

This clone was seen a single time. This CDR3 reads CASSSPDREGEKLFF. The CDR3 region has the DNA TGTGCCAGCAGCTCCCCCGACAGGGAGGGCGAAAAACTGTTTTTT. This chain connects TRBV7-8 to TRBJ1-4, with 7 nucleotides matching TRBD1. The CDR3 totals 15 residues. The trim removed 4 bases at V and 8 bases at J, leaving 10 bases unmatched. CDR1 and CDR2 (germline): SGHVS, FQNEAQ.

J is TRBJ2-3 and V is TRBV29-1; 8 bases align to TRBD2. CDR3 length: 13 amino acids. Losses at the gene ends were 6 bases for V and 2 bases for J; bases not matched to a gene: 4. Germline loops: CDR1 SQVTM, CDR2 ANQGSEA. The DNA of the CDR3 is TGCAGCGTGGTAGCGGGGTTCACAGATACGCAGTATTTT. Protein product: CSVVAGFTDTQYF.

This clone was seen a handful of times. V gene TRBV7-2 combines with J gene TRBJ1-1; D remains unclear. The CDR3 spans 13 residues. Germline assignment: CDR1 SGHTA and CDR2 FQGNSA. Trimming stripped 6 bases from V and 0 bases from J, with 8 bases between. CDR3 sequence reads: CASSSQMNTEAFF. The CDR3 DNA follows: TGTGCCAGCAGTTCCCAAATGAACACTGAAGCTTTCTTT. The whole variable domain, remainder taken from reference TRBV7-2 and TRBJ1-1, is GAGVSQSPSNKVTEKGKDVELRCDPISGHTALYWYRQSLGQGLEFLIYFQGNSAPDKSGLPSDRFSAERTGGSVSTLTIQRTQQEDSAVYLCASSSQMNTEAFFGQGTRLTVV.

The rearrangement uses TRBV28 and TRBJ2-6, with TRBD1 identical over 8 bases. CDR1 MDHEN and CDR2 SYDVKM come from the germline V gene. CDR3 length equals 21 residues. V was pared by 3 bases and J by 0 bases, with 16 bases of the junction left unmatched. Here the CDR3 DNA reads TGTGCCAGCAGTTTTGTGGGGACAGGCCTTCGGTTGGACTCTGGGGCCAACGTCCTGACTTTC. As protein: CASSFVGTGLRLDSGANVLTF.

The V call is TRBV5-6, the J call TRBJ2-1; no definite D call. Germline assignment: CDR1 SGHDT and CDR2 YYEEEE. V was shortened by 2 bases and J by 7 bases, with 10 bases between the two germline ends. The CDR3 is made up of 13 amino acids. The DNA of the CDR3 is TGTGCCAGCAGCTTCCCCCTAATGAATGAGCAGTTCTTC. Translation: CASSFPLMNEQFF.

This clone appeared a few times. CDR3 bases: TGTGCCAGCAACCAGGGGATGCAGGTTGGTGAAAAACTGTTTTTT. Protein sequence: CASNQGMQVGEKLFF. V gene TRBV4-2 combines with J gene TRBJ1-4; D perhaps matches TRBD1 (6 bases). Per germline, CDR1 LGHNA and CDR2 YNFKEQ. The V and J ends lost 7 bases and 7 bases respectively, with 19 bases between them. The CDR3 is 15 amino acids.

CDR3 nucleotide sequence: TGTGCCAGCAGCTTTGGACAGGGGGGGTTCGGGGAGCTGTTTTTT. Translation: CASSFGQGGFGELFF. The chain joins TRBV11-3 to TRBJ2-2; 10 positions match TRBD1. The CDR3 has 15 residues. Germline V lookup: CDR1 SGHNT, CDR2 YENEEA. V shed 3 bases, J shed 7 bases, and the junction held 5 bases outside the gene matches.

The chain carries TRBV7-2 and TRBJ2-2; 8 nucleotides line up with TRBD2. The germline gives CDR1 SGHTA, CDR2 FQGNSA. The CDR3 totals 14 residues. V shed 2 bases, J shed 7 bases, and the junction held 3 bases outside the gene matches. The CDR3 region has the DNA TGTGCCAGCAGCTTAAGCGGGGGAGTCGGGGAGCTGTTTTTT. Its translation: CASSLSGGVGELFF.

This sequence joins TRBV11-1 and TRBJ1-3; D might be TRBD1 (6 bases). The CDR3 is made up of 19 amino acids. V was trimmed by 5 bases and J by 0 bases, leaving 23 bases between them. CDR1 is SGHAT, CDR2 FQDESV, per germline (reference sequence). CDR3 sequence: CASSHPLGQNLYSGNTIYF. The CDR3 DNA sequence: TGTGCCAGCAGCCATCCGCTCGGACAGAACCTATACTCTGGAAACACCATATATTTT.

The V and J genes are TRBV7-2 and TRBJ1-3, with 7 positions matching TRBD1. J was trimmed by 7 bases and V by 5 bases; bases with no gene match: 11. Germline V lookup: CDR1 SGHTA, CDR2 FQGNSA. The CDR3 contains 15 residues. The DNA of the CDR3 is TGTGCCAGCAGCCCGAGTCAGGGGGTTATGAACACCATATATTTT. Its protein is CASSPSQGVMNTIYF.

The CDR3 sequence: CASSPVWAGPNSPLHF. The CDR3 DNA sequence: TGTGCCAGCAGCCCCGTGTGGGCAGGACCGAATTCACCCCTCCACTTT. The chain couples TRBV9 to TRBJ1-6; D uncertain. Germline V gene lookup returns CDR1 SGDLS and CDR2 YYNGEE. The CDR3 has 16 amino acids. V was shortened by 4 bases and J by 7 bases, with 18 bases between the two germline ends.

The chain uses TRBV4-2 and TRBJ2-2; D is uncertain. CDR1 and CDR2 from the germline V gene are LGHNA and YNFKEQ. The CDR3 covers 17 residues. The ends were cut back, 1 base at V and 3 bases at J, with 15 bases in the middle. The CDR3 loop reads CASSQAAVGWDTGELFF. In nucleotides, the CDR3 is TGTGCCAGCAGCCAAGCGGCAGTCGGCTGGGACACCGGGGAGCTGTTTTTT.

V and J are TRBV28 and TRBJ2-7; D not resolved. V gave up 5 bases and J gave up 7 bases, with 15 bases separating them. The CDR3 is 13 amino acids. The germline V gene encodes CDR1 MDHEN and CDR2 SYDVKM. DNA of the CDR3: TGTGCCAGCAGTATCCGCGCCAGCCAGGAGCAGTACTTC. Encoded protein: CASSIRASQEQYF.

V usage is TRBV6-5 and J usage is TRBJ1-5; no definite D call. The CDR3 consists of 15 residues. Trimming removed 6 bases at V and 2 bases at J, with 14 bases between. CDR1 and CDR2 (germline): MNHEY, SVGAGI. In nucleotides, the CDR3 is TGTGCCAGCAGAGGGAGGGTTGAGGGCAATCAGCCCCAGCATTTT. Its translation is CASRGRVEGNQPQHF.

The V call is TRBV5-1, the J call TRBJ1-1, with 7 bases fitting TRBD1. The CDR3 spans 15 residues. From germline, CDR1 is SGHRS and CDR2 YFSETQ. The V and J ends lost 5 bases and 4 bases, in that order; junction bases with no gene match: 11. CDR3: CASRSTGDDSTEAFF. CDR3 DNA sequence: TGCGCCAGCAGGTCAACAGGGGACGACAGCACTGAAGCTTTCTTT.

This clone was seen just once. The chain combines TRBV27 with TRBJ1-6; a weak D match, TRBD1 (6 bases). CDR3 length equals 17 residues. Germline CDR1 and CDR2: MNHEY and SMNVEV (reference sequence). V was trimmed by 2 bases and J by 5 bases, leaving 16 bases between them. The CDR3 bases are TGTGCCAGCAGTTTACCATTTCCAGGGGACAATAATTCACCCCTCCACTTT. This translates into CASSLPFPGDNNSPLHF.

CDR3 nucleotide sequence: TGTGCCAGTAGTATACCCGGGACAGGGTTCGACGAGCAGTACTTC. Translated, it gives CASSIPGTGFDEQYF. The rearrangement uses TRBV19 and TRBJ2-7; 9 bases align to TRBD1. CDR3 length: 15 residues. V gave up 2 bases and J gave up 5 bases; unmatched junction bases: 7. Germline assignment: CDR1 LNHDA and CDR2 SQIVND (reference sequence).

The genes are TRBV29-1 and TRBJ2-2, with TRBD1 as a possible D gene (6 bases). From germline, CDR1 is SQVTM and CDR2 ANQGSEA. V was cut by 0 bases and J by 0 bases, with 14 bases left in between. The CDR3 sequence is 17 residues long. CDR3 nucleotide sequence: TGCAGCGTTGAAGAAAGGTCGGGGACAACGAACACCGGGGAGCTGTTTTTT. Its protein product is CSVEERSGTTNTGELFF.

The J gene is TRBJ2-7, the V gene TRBV11-3; D not resolved. CDR1 and CDR2 from the germline V gene are SGHNT and YENEEA. V was shortened by 3 bases and J by 6 bases, with 15 bases between the two germline ends. The CDR3 has 14 amino acids. The CDR3 loop reads CASSFIKSDAEQYF. Written as DNA, the CDR3 is TGTGCCAGCAGCTTTATAAAATCGGACGCCGAGCAGTACTTC. Looking up the rest from reference TRBV11-3 and TRBJ2-7 gives the full variable domain: EAGVVQSPRYKIIEKKQPVAFWCNPISGHNTLYWYLQNLGQGPELLIRYENEEAVDDSQLPKDRFSAERLKGVDSTLKIQPAELGDSAVYLCASSFIKSDAEQYFGPGTRLTVT.

The gene calls are TRBV11-2 and TRBJ2-7; TRBD1 aligns across 7 bases. After removal of 3 bases from V and 0 bases from J, the junction contained 5 bases not matched to a gene. The CDR3 has 15 amino acids. The germline V gene has CDR1 SGHAT and CDR2 FQNNGV. The CDR3 bases are TGTGCCAGCAGCTTTGGACAGGCGAGCTCCTACGAGCAGTACTTC. It encodes CASSFGQASSYEQYF.

V is TRBV7-2 and J is TRBJ1-1; D gene unclear. The germline V gene has CDR1 SGHTA and CDR2 FQGNSA. This CDR3 has 13 amino acids. The V gene lost 4 bases and the J gene lost 4 bases, with 10 bases spanning the gap. CDR3 bases: TGTGCCAGCAGCTCCGTCGAGACCACTGAAGCTTTCTTT. This sequence encodes CASSSVETTEAFF.

The chain joins TRBV27 to TRBJ2-5; 13 bases map to TRBD2. The CDR3 covers 17 residues. The V segment lost 3 bases and the J segment 5 bases; nucleotides outside the gene matches: 9. In germline, CDR1 is MNHEY, CDR2 SMNVEV (reference sequence). In DNA form, the CDR3 reads TGTGCCAGCAGTTTGGGACTAGCGGGGTCCCCCGGGGAGACCCAGTACTTC. It codes for CASSLGLAGSPGETQYF.

The CDR3 region is CAWSVQGGNNEQFF. The CDR3 DNA is TGTGCCTGGAGTGTACAGGGAGGGAACAATGAGCAGTTCTTC. The V call is TRBV30, the J call TRBJ2-1, with D perhaps matching TRBD2 (7 bases). The germline CDR1 and CDR2 sequences are GTSNPN and SVGIG (reference sequence). This CDR3 region has 14 residues. The germline V and J ends were trimmed by 0 bases and 5 bases, with 11 bases remaining between them. The whole variable domain, filled in from reference TRBV30 and TRBJ2-1, reads SQTIHQWPATLVQPVGSPLSLECTVEGTSNPNLYWYRQAAGRGLQLLFYSVGIGQISSEVPQNLSASRPQDRQFILSSKKLLLSDSGFYLCAWSVQGGNNEQFFGPGTRLTVL.

V usage is TRBV29-1 and J usage is TRBJ1-1, with no clear D. Per the germline V gene, CDR1 is SQVTM and CDR2 is ANQGSEA. The V gene lost 4 bases and the J gene lost 2 bases, with 5 bases spanning the gap. This CDR3 is built from 11 residues. The CDR3 spells CSVADNTEAFF. CDR3 DNA: TGCAGCGTTGCAGATAACACTGAAGCTTTCTTT.

This chain connects TRBV4-3 to TRBJ1-5; D is perhaps TRBD1 (5 bases). The germline V gene has CDR1 LGHNA and CDR2 YSLEER. The V and J ends lost 0 bases and 4 bases respectively, with 13 bases between them. This CDR3 region has 16 residues. The CDR3 region has the DNA TGCGCCAGCAGCCAAGATGCGGCAGGGAGAAATCAGCCCCAGCATTTT. Its translation is CASSQDAAGRNQPQHF.

This chain's CDR3 is CASSIGRDNLYEQYF. CDR3 nucleotides: TGTGCCAGTAGTATAGGGCGGGACAATTTATACGAGCAGTACTTC. The J gene is TRBJ2-7, the V gene TRBV19, with D perhaps given as TRBD1 or TRBD2 (6 bases each). Germline CDR1 LNHDA, CDR2 SQIVND (reference sequence). The CDR3 extends over 15 amino acids. Trimming took 1 base from V and 4 from J, leaving 14 bases between them.

This chain links TRBV11-2 with TRBJ1-6; 7 nucleotides align to TRBD1. Germline CDR1 reads SGHAT; CDR2 reads FQNNGV. With 4 bases clipped from V and 8 bases from J, the junction kept 5 bases outside the gene matches. The length of the CDR3 is 14 residues. The CDR3 sequence: CASSSDRNYSPLHF. The CDR3 DNA reads as TGTGCCAGCAGCTCGGACAGGAATTATTCACCCCTCCACTTT.

The chain recombines TRBV18 with TRBJ2-7; TRBD1 is a possible D gene (5 bases). The germline gives CDR1 KGHSH, CDR2 LQKENI. This CDR3 is 13 amino acids long. V lost 2 bases and J lost 2, with 7 bases in between. The CDR3 sequence: CASSPAGTYEQYF. CDR3 in DNA: TGTGCCAGCTCACCAGCAGGGACCTACGAGCAGTACTTC.